The T cell receptor (beta chain) under discussion was sequenced for a study of stem cell transplantation in POMP-related autoinflammatory disease. Study-wide results and limits: PRAID patients trended toward lower TRB diversity and higher clonality in all analyzed T-cell subsets. In PRAID patients, the number of distinct TRB V-J gene pairings was restricted.

Clones were sequenced by immunoSEQ multiplex PCR, and TCRdb holds only the in-frame ones, with some missing. The table shows approximately 30,000 clones, with 70% to 90% occurring only once. About this clone itself: The antigen is undetermined.

CDR1 and CDR2 from the germline V gene are ENHRY and SYGVKD. The CDR3 is made up of 13 amino acids. The V and J ends lost 0 bases and 5 bases respectively, with 6 bases between them. The TCR originated in a human donor with POMP-related autoinflammation and immune dysregulation (PRAID). This chain connects TRBV10-3 to TRBJ2-3; D unclear. The material sequenced was CD4+ T cells from PBMCs, taken before stem cell transplantation. The CDR3 loop is CAISESDGDTQYF. The CDR3 DNA sequence: TGTGCCATCAGTGAGTCAGATGGAGATACGCAGTATTTT.